This T cell receptor beta chain was captured by sequencing in a study of blood T cell repertoires in COVID-19. Study overall: The study drew acute and convalescent COVID-19 samples from the United States, Italy and Spain. In each case, the material was cDNA or gDNA derived from T cells, B-cell-depleted T cells, or PBMCs.

Trimming cost V 3 bases and J 8 bases, with 13 bases left between them. The CDR3 is 13 amino acids. Germline CDR1 and CDR2: SGHTA and FQGTGA. As originally analysed: Amplification of reference gene primers provided the estimated nucleated cell counts. TCRdb's copy holds only in-frame clones and misses some; the assay was immunoSEQ multiplex PCR. V, J and clone size are taken as reported in that table, and D and trimming were inferred from the DNA itself. The repertoire includes tens of thousands of clones, roughly nine tenths of them detected once, and less than 2% sits in the top ten. This receptor was identified in a man in his fifties or sixties with acute or convalescent COVID-19. The V and J genes are TRBV7-3 and TRBJ1-2; a weak D match, TRBD1 (6 bases). Material for sequencing was peripheral blood. CDR3 nucleotides: TGTGCCAGCAGCTTCTCAGGGGTAGGAGGCTACACCTTC. Amino acid sequence: CASSFSGVGGYTF.